The rows below give T cell receptor beta chains drawn from one sample of a study of blood T cell repertoires in COVID-19. TCRdb keeps only in-frame clones here, not all; method: immunoSEQ multiplex PCR. Here the sample spans 250,000 or so clones, about nine tenths being singletons. Sequencing input: peripheral blood. The receptors shown here come from a woman under 40 with active or convalescent COVID-19. CDR3s include the opening cysteine and the closing phenylalanine or tryptophan. Fields, in order: V gene, CDR3 protein.

>TRBV7-9
CASSQDRSTDTQYF
>TRBV19
CASSPQIAEETQYF
>TRBV6-5
CASRTPQGFNQPQHF
>TRBV6-5
CASSYSGRNEKLFF
>TRBV6-6
CASRPSGGMNTGELFF
>TRBV2
CASSLTPGQGSAYGYTF
>TRBV29-1
CSVADAVFGYTF
>TRBV24-1
CATSDSYTGMKEDGYTF
>TRBV4-1
CASSQGYTRVGYTF
>TRBV21-1
CASSNGLGGPGGNTIYF
>TRBV12-3/TRBV12-4
CASSFVNTEAFF
>TRBV19
CASMRVAGDWGNEQFF
>TRBV24-1
CATSDLRGGADTGELFF
>TRBV2
CASITANTGELFF
>TRBV10-1
CASSRGVSYNEQFF
>TRBV5-4
CASSLRLADAKNIQYF
>TRBV9
CASSAGQGEQFF
>TRBV6-6
CASTTGGSNQPQHF
>TRBV15
CATSRDSDTEAFF
>TRBV6-2/TRBV6-3
CASSYAGTGGNTIYF
>TRBV3-1/TRBV3-2
CASSQARGGALRETQYF
>TRBV5-1
CASSLEGQGGELFF
>TRBV21-1
CASSSRTVYEQYF
>TRBV28
CASSPIGGRYGYTF
>TRBV14
CASSQDSWAPLHF
>TRBV9
CASSVAGTSGETQYF
>TRBV27
CASSFSRASKISQGNTIYF
>TRBV5-1
CASSLGTSGGRSTDTQYF